The clone carrying this T cell receptor (beta chain) was detected only once. These data come from a study of blood T cell repertoires in COVID-19. Study-wide context: Sample material is recorded as cDNA or gDNA derived from T cells, B-cell-depleted T cells, or PBMCs.

TCRdb keeps only in-frame clones here, not all; method: immunoSEQ multiplex PCR. The sample lists almost 400,000 clones, roughly 86% occurring once. Germline V CDR1 and CDR2: SGHTA, FQGTGA. V gave up 5 bases and J gave up 5 bases; unmatched junction bases: 8. The CDR3 length is 14 residues. Grouping used clinical history reported by participants in a survey and questionnaire. Before being deemed recovered, Cohort 3 donors had two negative PCRs, clearance, or symptom resolution. The sequenced sample was PBMCs or T cells enriched from blood (not recorded which). The receptor was isolated from a woman in her thirties who had recovered from COVID-19. The chain joins TRBV7-3 to TRBJ2-5; 7 bases line up with TRBD2. In DNA form, the CDR3 reads TGTGCCAGCAGCCCCCGCCCGCGGGGGGAGACCCAGTACTTC. Its translation is CASSPRPRGETQYF.